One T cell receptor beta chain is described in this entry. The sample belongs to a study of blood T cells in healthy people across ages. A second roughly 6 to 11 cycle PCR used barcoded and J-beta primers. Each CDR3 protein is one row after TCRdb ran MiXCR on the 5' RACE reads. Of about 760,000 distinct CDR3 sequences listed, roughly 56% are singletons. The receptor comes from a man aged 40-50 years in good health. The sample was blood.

CDR3 bases: TGTGCCAGCAGCTTACTACCGGGACAGGGTCTAGCGGGAGGGCCCGGAGATACGCAGTATTTT. Translating gives CASSLLPGQGLAGGPGDTQYF. This rearrangement joins TRBV9 to TRBJ2-3, with 12 bases identical to TRBD2. The J segment lost 5 bases and the V segment lost 4 bases, leaving 23 bases of the junction unmatched. The CDR3 sequence is 21 residues long. Per the germline V gene, CDR1 is SGDLS and CDR2 is YYNGEE.